This TCR beta chain originates from a study of tumor-infiltrating lymphocytes in localized non-small cell lung cancer. With 1 base removed from V and 3 bases from J, the gap between germline ends came to 7 bases. CDR3 size: 14 residues. Germline V gene lookup returns CDR1 SGHAT and CDR2 FQNNGV. TCRdb's copy holds only in-frame clones and misses some; the assay was immunoSEQ multiplex PCR. The table has 9,500 to 13,000 clones, around 64% seen once. The material sequenced was uninvolved lung tissue not adjacent to the tumor. The sequence was collected from a human donor with non-small cell lung cancer. The rearrangement uses TRBV11-2 and TRBJ1-5, with TRBD1 as a possible D gene (5 bases). CDR3 sequence reads: CASSLGDANQPQHF. CDR3 coding DNA: TGTGCCAGCAGCTTAGGGGACGCCAATCAGCCCCAGCATTTT.